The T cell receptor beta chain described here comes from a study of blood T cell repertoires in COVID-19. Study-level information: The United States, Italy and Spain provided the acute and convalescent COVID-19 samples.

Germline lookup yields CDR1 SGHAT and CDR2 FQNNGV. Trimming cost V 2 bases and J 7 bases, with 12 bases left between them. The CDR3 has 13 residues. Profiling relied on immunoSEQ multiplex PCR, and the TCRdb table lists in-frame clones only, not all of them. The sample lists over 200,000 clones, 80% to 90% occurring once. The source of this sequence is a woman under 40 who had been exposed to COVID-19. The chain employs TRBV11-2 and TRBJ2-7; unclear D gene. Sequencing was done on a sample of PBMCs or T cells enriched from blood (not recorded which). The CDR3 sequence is CASSLLSRVEQYF. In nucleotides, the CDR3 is TGTGCCAGCAGCTTACTTTCCCGAGTGGAGCAGTACTTC.